The source of this T cell receptor (beta chain) is a study of cytomegalovirus exposure and HLA in healthy donors listed by TCRdb under 2017. General notes on the study: In an earlier analysis of some 610 of the donors, approximately 260 Gb of sequence data and 100 million or so unique TCR beta sequences from about 179 million T cells were reported. An early release that covered approximately 600 HLA-typed donors contained approximately 300 gigabases of sequencing data and 80 million or so unique TCR sequences. The genetic ancestry cluster associated with self-reported Caucasian donors included around four fifths of the approximately 410 genotyped donors. The aim of the study was to test whether cataloging public T cell receptors could identify signatures of past pathogen exposure. The study used immunosequencing to profile the T cell repertoires of some 600 subjects and linked those repertoires to cytomegalovirus serostatus. Along with the 666-subject first cohort, a separate validation cohort of around 120 different subjects was used. High-throughput TCR immunosequencing, statistical association of individual TCRs with disease status, and machine learning were combined to predict cytomegalovirus infection status. To study patterns of TCR occurrence, a later analysis re-analyzed previously published TCR beta repertoires from hundreds of donors and added high-resolution HLA genotyping. Rather than drawing on any new phenotypic data, the later analysis identified candidate immune exposures from TCR beta sequences and the way those sequences occurred across donors. An earlier analysis of several hundred of the donors applied high-throughput TCR beta sequencing to assess whether each TCR beta V gene segment acted as functional or pseudogenic. Donor age, sex, ethnicity and CMV serostatus were compiled together with the repertoire data. Genome-wide SNP genotypes for about 65% of the roughly 670 donors were used in a later genetic analysis, which treated that subset as a discovery cohort. All discovery cohort repertoires had been generated on a single sequencing platform. HLA typing covered class I and class II loci at four-digit resolution. Typing coverage differed by locus: A, B, C, DRB1 and DQB1 were typed in about 629-640 donors, DQA1 in roughly 510, DPA1 in 600 to 610, and DPB1 in 472. Roughly five DR-DQ haplotypes were treated as single units for association and clustering because of strong linkage in the cohort. On average, around 240,000 unique TCR beta nucleotide sequences were sequenced per donor among roughly 430 genotyped donors of the cohort, with 15% to 20% of those sequences being non-productive.

The CDR3 holds 11 amino acids from the cysteine to the phenylalanine. This entry keeps only the CDR3 DNA: 33 bases, framed from base 1. Looking up the germline V gene yields CDR1 MNHNS and CDR2 SASEGT. Here V drops 8 bases and J drops 3 bases, and the junction holds 1 base not matched to any gene. The research as a whole found: The authors suggested that the approach could potentially be generalized to other disease states and immunological phenotypes. A further reported finding was that TCR beta sequences accurately predicted the HLA-A and HLA-B alleles for most subjects in the first cohort. Strong co-occurrence of HLA alleles, especially DR and DQ, made assigning TCR associations to individual alleles difficult. Roughly uniform sequencing depth across donors was assumed in presence/absence analyses, although this assumption may not hold. In a later analysis, several top co-occurrence clusters were reported to appear linked to parvovirus B19, influenza, CMV and Epstein-Barr virus. A total of 150 to 200 TCR beta chains were listed by the study as associated with cytomegalovirus. A later genetic analysis associated a missense DCLRE1C variant with V-gene and J-gene trimming of TCR beta chains, and an independent cohort replicated the association. Because counts were too low, 15 to 20 rarely observed V segments, including chromosome 9 orphons, were excluded from the earlier analysis of under 650 of the donors. According to a later analysis, TCR association rates differed among HLA loci, with DRB1 alleles showing the most associated TCRs and HLA-C alleles showing the fewest. The sequencing pipeline was judged likely to have produced a cluster of highly shared sequence variants as a technical artifact. Some IMGT-functional V segments, including TRBV6-2 and TRBV6-3, could not be distinguished by the 87-base-pair reads and were therefore excluded. In this cohort, only TCR beta chains were sequenced, and detectable features were limited by the absence of alpha or paired-chain data. In an earlier analysis of about 600 of the donors, most TCR beta V segments appeared in productive rearrangements about 90% or about 30% of the time, broadly matching IMGT annotations. Because HLA typing was missing for some donors at each locus, association tests included only the typed subset. Compared with the approximately 720-donor mean, donors in an Asian-associated ancestry cluster had fewer N-insertions in productive TCRs, according to a later genetic analysis. According to a later analysis, most CMV-associated TCR beta chains appeared to be HLA-restricted, and the HLA associations seemed to be driven largely by CMV exposure. In vitro tests confirmed that a few of the cytomegalovirus-associated TCR beta chains recognize cytomegalovirus antigens. Compared with equally common non-associated chains, HLA-associated TCR beta chains in a later analysis were more clonally expanded and had lower generation probabilities. For the cohort, immune exposure information was limited to CMV serostatus. Most TCR sequences were observed very rarely across donors, whereas some public TCRs were present in many individuals. A later analysis associated roughly 17,000 TCR beta sequences with specific HLA alleles at a false discovery rate of 0.05. The classifier was reported to diagnose cytomegalovirus status with high specificity and sensitivity in both the original cohort and the validation cohort. Correlated functional status among segregating V segments might reflect linkage disequilibrium, but an unknown experimental factor could not be ruled out.

Library preparation used the immunoSEQ multiplex PCR assay. The multiplex PCR relied on a mix of 60 forward primers for TCR Vbeta segments and 13 reverse primers for TCR Jbeta segments. The CDR3 region of rearranged TCR beta genes was amplified from genomic DNA with a multiplex PCR assay. Amplified TCR beta libraries were sequenced as 87-base-pair reads on the Illumina HiSeq System. In the original analysis: A later analysis tallied roughly 78 million unique TCR beta chains across the roughly 610 repertoires, and about 12 million of those chains were shared by two or more donors. A nearest-neighbor algorithm error-corrected the raw reads and collapsed the reads into unique sequences, merging closely related sequences to remove PCR and sequencing errors. CDR3 sequences were aligned to IMGT reference sequences to assign V, D and J gene segments. For a sequence to be retained, a match of at least six nucleotides to both a V gene segment and a J gene segment was required. Rearrangements were called productive when the CDR3 lacked stop codons and stayed in frame with V and J; all others were non-productive. Following IMGT convention, CDR3 was defined as the stretch from the second conserved V-encoded cysteine up to the conserved J-encoded phenylalanine. Sequences without an unambiguous match to a single V gene segment were excluded from the earlier analysis of 587 of the donors. In an earlier analysis of several hundred of the donors, a V segment was called functional when productive rearrangements were above 56.7%, and segregating when the standard deviation between donors exceeded 5%. A statistical classification framework was built for diagnosing cytomegalovirus status from the catalog of TCR beta chain sequences. V and J gene assignment, in a later analysis, came from comparing TCR nucleotide sequences with IMGT/GENE-DB human TR gene sequences. In a later analysis, CDR3 sequences and most-parsimonious VDJ recombination scenarios were assigned using the TCRdist pipeline. A later analysis defined each TCR beta chain by its CDR3 amino acid sequence plus V-gene family, and excluded reads lacking a unique V-gene family. A later analysis removed 592 highly shared, low-generation-probability nucleotide sequences to deal with suspected cross-contamination and a sequencing artifact. In a later analysis, a clonal expansion index was calculated for each public chain from normalized within-repertoire ranks of inferred template counts. In a later analysis, generation probabilities were computed using a VDJ recombination model fitted to out-of-frame rearrangements, and the results were checked against IGoR. In a later analysis, TCR-TCR, TCR-HLA and TCR-CMV co-occurrence was scored with hypergeometric tests, and a repertoire-size bias correction was applied to TCR pairs. In a later analysis, false discovery rates were estimated by permuting HLA or CMV assignments 20 times. In a later analysis, co-occurring TCRs were grouped using DBSCAN, and TCRdist sequence similarity was added for clustering within HLA-allele-positive subsets. Co-occurrence clustering excluded repertoires with fewer than 30,000 or more than 120,000 public chains, plus five with anomalous nucleotide sharing. What TCRdb holds here is the immuneACCESS table cut down to in-frame rearrangements. Part of the clones is not present; checked against another copy, under half of the missing clones reflect an unresolved V gene, and the others are unexplained. The V and J calls and clone size come from that table; D and trimming were worked out from the DNA. This sample holds approximately 160,000 clones; roughly 82% were observed only once. Jointly, the top ten make up around 6.1% of the sample.

A note on this clone: What this receptor recognizes is not known. Base qualities are not at hand, and no much larger clone is one base apart.

The cohort consisted of 600 to 750 healthy bone marrow donors. At the time of sampling, every cohort member was nominally healthy, though immune exposures that went unrecorded were likely present. The donor was CMV seropositive and was included in the group of 250 to 300 seropositive cohort members. Every donor gave a peripheral blood sample, and the peripheral blood mononuclear cells from that sample were used for TCR beta sequencing. The Qiagen DNeasy Blood Extraction Kit was used to extract genomic DNA from the blood cell samples. This sequence was found in a man between 25 and 39 years old in good health and CMV-seropositive. Sequences were obtained from PBMCs. The chain is made from TRBV6-1 and TRBJ2-7; 7 junctional bases match TRBD1. The nucleotide sequence reads TGTGCCAGCCCAGGGGGCTACGAGCAGTACTTC. It is translated as CASPGGYEQYF.